Below are 11 T cell receptor beta chains sequenced from a single sample in a study of blood T cell repertoires in COVID-19. Sequenced by immunoSEQ multiplex PCR; TCRdb stores in-frame clones only, minus some. This sample has fewer than 350,000 clones, with less than 95% found just once. Source material: PBMCs or T cells enriched from blood (not recorded which). Receptors were obtained from a man aged 40-49 years who had been exposed to COVID-19.

The chain couples TRBV25-1 to TRBJ1-2; 11 nucleotides agree with TRBD1. After removal of 4 bases from V and 8 bases from J, the junction contained 9 bases not matched to a gene. Germline V lookup: CDR1 MGHDK, CDR2 SYGVNS. The CDR3 runs to 15 residues. This CDR3 is CASSAGTGGMRGYTF. The CDR3 nucleotides read TGTGCCAGCAGTGCCGGGACAGGGGGGATGAGGGGCTACACCTTC.

This sequence joins TRBV28 and TRBJ1-2; 7 bases align to TRBD1. V gave up 7 bases and J gave up 2 bases; unmatched junction bases: 10. Germline V lookup: CDR1 MDHEN, CDR2 SYDVKM. The CDR3 length is 15 residues. CDR3 DNA: TGTGCCAGCAATACGCTGGGCAGGGGGAACTATGGCTACACCTTC. It encodes CASNTLGRGNYGYTF.

The rearrangement uses TRBV18 and TRBJ1-6; D gene uncertain. V lost 2 bases and J lost 7, with 15 bases in between. Germline CDR1 and CDR2: KGHSH and LQKENI. This CDR3 contains 16 residues. Written as DNA, the CDR3 is TGTGCCAGCTCACCAGACCGGCAAGAGGGCAATTCACCCCTCCACTTT. This encodes CASSPDRQEGNSPLHF. Drawing the rest from reference TRBV18 and TRBJ1-6, the complete variable domain is NAGVMQNPRHLVRRRGQEARLRCSPMKGHSHVYWYRQLPEEGLKFMVYLQKENIIDESGMPKERFSAEFPKEGPSILRIQQVVRGDSAAYFCASSPDRQEGNSPLHFGNGTRLTVT.

This clone was recorded a few times. The rearrangement links TRBV11-2 to TRBJ2-2, with D perhaps matching TRBD2 (5 bases). V shed 8 bases and J shed 5 bases, with 15 bases lying between them. Germline CDR1 SGHAT, CDR2 FQNNGV. The CDR3 runs to 14 residues. As DNA, the CDR3 is TGTGCCAGCCGACGGCCGGGCGGGACCGGGGAGCTGTTTTTT. Its protein product is CASRRPGGTGELFF.

V usage is TRBV7-2 and J usage is TRBJ1-2, with a tentative D call TRBD1 (5 bases). This CDR3 is 15 amino acids long. V lost 2 bases, J lost 2 bases, and 12 bases lay in between. CDR1 is SGHTA and CDR2 is FQGNSA in the germline V gene. This chain's CDR3 is CASSLSVQENYGYTF. DNA of the CDR3: TGTGCCAGCAGCTTATCCGTACAGGAGAACTATGGCTACACCTTC.

The genes are TRBV29-1 and TRBJ2-3; 7 nucleotides align to TRBD1. CDR3 size: 14 residues. Germline V CDR1 and CDR2: SQVTM, ANQGSEA. J gave up 3 bases and V 7 bases, and 10 bases lay outside the gene matches. CDR3 in amino acids: CSADRSVTTDTQYF. Here the CDR3 DNA reads TGCAGCGCGGACAGGTCGGTGACTACAGATACGCAGTATTTT.

In DNA, the CDR3 is TGTGCCAGCAGCCAAGGGGTAGGACAGCAGTATAATTCACCCCTCCACTTT. This gives the protein CASSQGVGQQYNSPLHF. This sequence joins TRBV14 and TRBJ1-6; D is perhaps TRBD1 (6 bases). CDR1 SGHDN and CDR2 FVKESK come from the germline V gene. The ends were cut back, 1 base at V and 4 bases at J, with 14 bases in the middle. CDR3 length equals 17 residues.

This chain joins TRBV29-1 and TRBJ2-7; D perhaps matches TRBD2 (5 bases). The CDR3 is 14 amino acids. Trimming took off 2 bases at V and 0 bases at J, with 11 bases between the two ends. CDR1 and CDR2 from the germline V gene are SQVTM and ANQGSEA. CDR3 DNA sequence: TGCAGCGTTGAACTACATGGGAGCTCCTACGAGCAGTACTTC. This codes for CSVELHGSSYEQYF.

The chain carries TRBV5-5 and TRBJ1-5; 7 nucleotides agree with TRBD1. Germline V gene lookup returns CDR1 SGHKS and CDR2 YYEKEE (reference sequence). The CDR3 is made up of 15 amino acids. Trimming removed 0 bases from V and 4 bases from J; junction bases left unmatched: 4. Here the CDR3 reads CASSLVGTVNQPQHF. The CDR3 DNA reads TGTGCCAGCAGCTTGGTTGGGACAGTGAATCAGCCCCAGCATTTT.

J is TRBJ2-1 and V is TRBV7-9, with a possible D match to TRBD2 (6 bases). Germline V gene sequence: CDR1 SEHNR, CDR2 FQNEAQ (reference sequence). Deletions cut 0 bases from V and 3 bases from J, with 15 bases between. There are 17 residues in the CDR3. This chain's CDR3 is CASSLASRGAVYNEQFF. CDR3 nucleotide sequence: TGTGCCAGCAGCTTAGCTTCACGCGGGGCCGTCTACAATGAGCAGTTCTTC.

The chain is built from TRBV19 and TRBJ1-5, with TRBD1 as a possible D gene (5 bases). V dropped 5 bases and J dropped 3 bases, with 23 bases sitting between them. CDR3 size: 18 residues. CDR1 LNHDA and CDR2 SQIVND come from the germline V gene (reference sequence). The CDR3 bases are TGTGCCAGTAGTTTACCCGACAGCGTCCTTTATCCCAATCAGCCCCAGCATTTT. It encodes CASSLPDSVLYPNQPQHF.